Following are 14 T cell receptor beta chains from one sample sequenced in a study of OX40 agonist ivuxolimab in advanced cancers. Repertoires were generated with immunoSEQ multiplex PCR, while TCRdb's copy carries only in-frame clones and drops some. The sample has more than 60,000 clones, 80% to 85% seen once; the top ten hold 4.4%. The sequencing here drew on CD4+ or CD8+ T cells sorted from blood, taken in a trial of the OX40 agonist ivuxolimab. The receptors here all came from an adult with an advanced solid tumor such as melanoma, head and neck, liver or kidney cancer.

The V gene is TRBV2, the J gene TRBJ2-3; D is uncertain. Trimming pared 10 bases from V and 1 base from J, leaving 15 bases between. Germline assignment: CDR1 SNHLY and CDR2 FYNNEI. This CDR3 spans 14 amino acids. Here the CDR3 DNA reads TGTGCCACCAGCCTCCGGCAGGGCACAGATACGCAGTATTTT. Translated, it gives CATSLRQGTDTQYF.

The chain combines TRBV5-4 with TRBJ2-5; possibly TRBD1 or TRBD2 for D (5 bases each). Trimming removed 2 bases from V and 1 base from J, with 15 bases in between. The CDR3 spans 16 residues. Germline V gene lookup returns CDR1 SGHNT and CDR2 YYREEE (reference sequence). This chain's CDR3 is CASSLGIGTLQETQYF. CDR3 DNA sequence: TGTGCCAGCAGCTTAGGGATCGGGACGCTCCAAGAGACCCAGTACTTC.

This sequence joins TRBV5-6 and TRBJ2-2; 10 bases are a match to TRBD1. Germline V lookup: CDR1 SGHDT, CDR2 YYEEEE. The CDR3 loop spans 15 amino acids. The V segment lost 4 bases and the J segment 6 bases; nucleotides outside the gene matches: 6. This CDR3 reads CASSPGTGVPGELFF. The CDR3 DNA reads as TGTGCCAGCAGCCCAGGGACAGGGGTTCCCGGGGAGCTGTTTTTT.

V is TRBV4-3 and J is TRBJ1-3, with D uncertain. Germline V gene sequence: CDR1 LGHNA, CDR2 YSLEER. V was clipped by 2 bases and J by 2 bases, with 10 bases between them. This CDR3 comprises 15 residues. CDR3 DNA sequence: TGCGCCAGCAGCCAACAGAAGATTCCTGGAAACACCATATATTTT. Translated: CASSQQKIPGNTIYF.

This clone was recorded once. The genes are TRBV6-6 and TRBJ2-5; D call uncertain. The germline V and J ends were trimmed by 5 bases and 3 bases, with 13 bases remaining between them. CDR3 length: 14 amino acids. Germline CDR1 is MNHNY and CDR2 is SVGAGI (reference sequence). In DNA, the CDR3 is TGTGCCAGCAGTAATCGAATGGTCGAAGAGACCCAGTACTTC. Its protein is CASSNRMVEETQYF.

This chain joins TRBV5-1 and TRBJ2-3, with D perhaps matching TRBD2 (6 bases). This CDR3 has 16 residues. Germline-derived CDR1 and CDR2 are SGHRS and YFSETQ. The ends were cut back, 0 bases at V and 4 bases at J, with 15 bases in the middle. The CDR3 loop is CASSLGVLTGADTQYF. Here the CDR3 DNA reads TGCGCCAGCAGCTTGGGGGTCCTCACGGGGGCAGATACGCAGTATTTT.

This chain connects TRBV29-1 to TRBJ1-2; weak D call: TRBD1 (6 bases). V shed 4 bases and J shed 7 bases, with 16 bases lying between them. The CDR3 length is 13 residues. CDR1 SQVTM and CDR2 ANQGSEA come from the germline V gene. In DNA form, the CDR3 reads TGCAGCGTTGTTAAAGGGGGGGCGGGTGGCTACACCTTC. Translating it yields CSVVKGGAGGYTF. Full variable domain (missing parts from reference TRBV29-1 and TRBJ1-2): SAVISQKPSRDICQRGTSLTIQCQVDSQVTMMFWYRQQPGQSLTLIATANQGSEATYESGFVIDKFPISRPNLTFSTLTVSNMSPEDSSIYLCSVVKGGAGGYTFGSGTRLTVV.

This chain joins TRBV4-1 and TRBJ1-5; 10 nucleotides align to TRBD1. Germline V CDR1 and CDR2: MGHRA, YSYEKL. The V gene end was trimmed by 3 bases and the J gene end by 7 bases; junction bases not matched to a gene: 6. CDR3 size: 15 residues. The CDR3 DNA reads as TGCGCCAGCAGCCAGGGGACAGGGGTTAGACAGCCCCAGCATTTT. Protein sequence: CASSQGTGVRQPQHF.

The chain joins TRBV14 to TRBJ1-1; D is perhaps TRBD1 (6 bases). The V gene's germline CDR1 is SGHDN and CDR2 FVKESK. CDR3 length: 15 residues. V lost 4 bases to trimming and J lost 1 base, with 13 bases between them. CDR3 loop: CASSPTRGQNTEAFF. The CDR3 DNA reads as TGTGCCAGCAGCCCAACTAGGGGACAGAACACTGAAGCTTTCTTT.

CDR3: CASDSQGGQPQHF. The CDR3 bases are TGTGCCAGCGACAGCCAGGGAGGACAGCCCCAGCATTTT. V gene TRBV6-1 combines with J gene TRBJ1-5; D may be TRBD1 (5 bases). From germline, CDR1 is MNHNS and CDR2 SASEGT. This CDR3 contains 13 residues. V lost 8 bases and J lost 7, with 15 bases in between.

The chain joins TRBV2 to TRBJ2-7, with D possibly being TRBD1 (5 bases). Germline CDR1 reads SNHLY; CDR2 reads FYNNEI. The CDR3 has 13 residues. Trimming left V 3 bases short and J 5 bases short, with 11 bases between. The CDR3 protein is CASSDQGIHEQYF. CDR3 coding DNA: TGTGCCAGCAGTGATCAGGGTATCCACGAGCAGTACTTC. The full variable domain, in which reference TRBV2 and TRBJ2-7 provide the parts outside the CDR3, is EPEVTQTPSHQVTQMGQEVILRCVPISNHLYFYWYRQILGQKVEFLVSFYNNEISEKSEIFDDQFSVERPDGSNFTLKIRSTKLEDSAMYFCASSDQGIHEQYFGPGTRLTVT.

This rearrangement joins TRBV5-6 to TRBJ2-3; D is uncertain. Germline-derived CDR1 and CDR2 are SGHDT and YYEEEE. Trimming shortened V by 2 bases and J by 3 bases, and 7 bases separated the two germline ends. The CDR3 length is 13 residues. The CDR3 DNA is TGTGCCAGCAGCTTCGACGTGACAGATACGCAGTATTTT. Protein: CASSFDVTDTQYF. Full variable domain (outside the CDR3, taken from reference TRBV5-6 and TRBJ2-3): DAGVTQSPTHLIKTRGQQVTLRCSPKSGHDTVSWYQQALGQGPQFIFQYYEEEERQRGNFPDRFSGHQFPNYSSELNVNALLLGDSALYLCASSFDVTDTQYFGPGTRLTVL.

The DNA for the CDR3 is TGTGCCAGCAGCTCGCTCGACCTTGAAGCTTTCTTT. It translates to CASSSLDLEAFF. The rearrangement joins TRBV5-4 to TRBJ1-1; D is unclear. Per the germline V gene, CDR1 is SGHNT and CDR2 is YYREEE (reference sequence). Trimming took off 3 bases at V and 7 bases at J, with 10 bases between the two ends. This CDR3 contains 12 residues.

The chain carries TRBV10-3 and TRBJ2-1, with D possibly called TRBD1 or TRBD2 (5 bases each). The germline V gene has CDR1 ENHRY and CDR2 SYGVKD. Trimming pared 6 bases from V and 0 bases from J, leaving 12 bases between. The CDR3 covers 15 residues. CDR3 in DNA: TGTGCCATCAGCTGGCCTGGGGGCTCCTACAATGAGCAGTTCTTC. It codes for CAISWPGGSYNEQFF.